This T cell receptor (beta chain) was observed in a study of blood T cell repertoires in COVID-19. Here immunoSEQ multiplex PCR was the method, and the copy in TCRdb shows in-frame clones only, minus some. The table records a few hundred thousand clones, approximately 88% of them present only once. This CDR3 spans 15 amino acids. The junction had 9 bases not matched to a gene; V was cut back by 5 bases and J by 8 bases. Germline V gene lookup returns CDR1 WNHNN and CDR2 SYGVQD (reference sequence). Everyone who took part was roughly 18 to 89 years old, and they came from about 25 US areas. Participants had their cohort set by participant-reported clinical history. Recovered participants had two consecutive negative NP/OP PCR tests, healthcare professional clearance, or symptom resolution.

This TCR derives from a man between 25 and 39 years old who had recovered from COVID-19. The J gene is TRBJ2-1, the V gene TRBV10-1; 10 nucleotides match TRBD1. Sample: PBMCs or T cells enriched from blood (not recorded which). The CDR3 loop reads CASSRTGGVTDEQFF. Written as DNA, the CDR3 is TGCGCCAGCAGTCGGACAGGGGGAGTGACCGATGAGCAGTTCTTC.